The rows below give T cell receptor beta chains drawn from one sample of a study of T-cell reconstitution after alpha-beta-depleted transplantation in children. TCRdb re-derived calls from the PCR reads in MiXCR, one entry per CDR3 protein. The sample lists hundreds of thousands of distinct CDR3 sequences, roughly 17% seen once, with approximately 1% in the top ten. The source was PBMCs from the stem cell graft donor, collected from the stem cell graft. The receptors were gathered from a human donor who donated a stem cell graft to a child with acute myeloid leukemia. CDR3s include the opening cysteine and the closing phenylalanine or tryptophan. A D gene is named only where the DNA matches it firmly. Where a row states a size, it is once, few, many or the class of an expanded clone; other rows omit it.

abundance	v_gene	len	j_gene	d_gene	CDR3aa	CDR3nt
few	TRBV20-1	10	TRBJ1-1	NA	CSARPSEAFF	TGCAGTGCTAGACCGTCTGAAGCTTTCTTT
NA	TRBV27	15	TRBJ2-3	NA	CASSLGAPGTDTQYF	TGTGCCAGCAGTTTGGGGGCCCCAGGCACAGATACGCAGTATTTT
NA	TRBV28	14	TRBJ1-1	NA	CASSLKGHLEWAFF	TGTGCCAGCAGTTTAAAGGGACACCTCGAATGGGCTTTCTTT
NA	TRBV4-1	14	TRBJ2-5	NA	CASSQAGAAETQYF	TGCGCCAGCAGCCAAGCAGGGGCGGCAGAGACCCAGTACTTC
few	TRBV7-9	12	TRBJ2-7	NA	CASSLEIHEQYF	TGTGCCAGCAGCTTAGAAATCCACGAGCAGTACTTC
many	TRBV29-1	15	TRBJ2-1	TRBD2	CSERGSGGAKNEQFF	TGCAGCGAGAGGGGTAGCGGGGGGGCGAAAAATGAGCAGTTCTTC
few	TRBV7-9	15	TRBJ1-1	TRBD1	CASSLRTDRVREAFF	TGTGCCAGCAGCTTACGTACGGACAGGGTTAGGGAAGCTTTCTTT
few	TRBV7-6	12	TRBJ2-3	NA	CASSVIGDTQYF	TGTGCCAGCAGCGTTATCGGAGATACGCAGTATTTT
many	TRBV20-1	12	TRBJ2-6	NA	CSARPGANVLTF	TGCAGTGCTAGACCTGGGGCCAACGTCCTGACTTTC
NA	TRBV28	18	TRBJ2-1	TRBD1	CASSFRLTGQGSDNEQFF	TGTGCCAGCAGTTTTAGGCTCACGGGACAGGGGAGCGACAATGAGCAGTTCTTC
many	TRBV5-5	15	TRBJ2-3	NA	CASSLEGPPTDTQYF	TGTGCCAGCAGCTTGGAGGGCCCACCCACAGATACGCAGTATTTT
many	TRBV20-1	11	TRBJ2-2	NA	CSARGTGELFF	TGCAGTGCCCGGGGTACCGGGGAGCTGTTTTTT
few	TRBV13	14	TRBJ1-2	TRBD1	CASRPGQGRAGYTF	TGTGCCAGCAGACCCGGACAGGGAAGGGCTGGCTACACCTTC
NA	TRBV7-4	15	TRBJ1-1	TRBD1	CASSPQTGTNTEAFF	TGTGCCAGCAGCCCCCAGACAGGGACGAACACTGAAGCTTTCTTT
many	TRBV20-1	14	TRBJ1-5	NA	CSARTDHSNQPQHF	TGCAGTGCTCGGACTGATCATAGCAATCAGCCCCAGCATTTT
NA	TRBV20-1	17	TRBJ2-6	NA	CCARDEGSFSGANVLTF	TGCTGCGCTAGAGATGAGGGTTCGTTCTCTGGGGCCAACGTCCTGACTTTC
NA	TRBV11-3	14	TRBJ2-4	NA	CASSLGGPEDIQYF	TGTGCCAGCAGCTTAGGGGGGCCGGAGGACATTCAGTACTTC
NA	TRBV5-1	15	TRBJ2-1	TRBD1	CASSLEGARMGEQFF	TGCGCCAGCAGCTTGGAGGGGGCCAGGATGGGTGAGCAGTTCTTC
NA	TRBV5-6	16	TRBJ2-7	TRBD2	CASSFGTSGGSYEQYF	TGTGCCAGCAGCTTTGGGACTAGCGGGGGTTCCTACGAGCAGTACTTC
many	TRBV4-2	16	TRBJ2-2	NA	CASSQDSGQFTGELFF	TGTGCCAGCAGCCAAGATTCCGGCCAGTTCACCGGGGAGCTGTTTTTT
few	TRBV7-9	15	TRBJ1-1	NA	CASSPMSVGTAEAFF	TGTGCCAGCAGCCCGATGTCGGTGGGAACGGCTGAAGCTTTCTTT
NA	TRBV11-2	15	TRBJ2-7	TRBD1	CASSLGGQASYEQYF	TGTGCCAGCAGCTTAGGGGGACAGGCCTCCTACGAGCAGTACTTC
many	TRBV5-5	13	TRBJ2-7	NA	CASSLSQSHEQYF	TGTGCCAGCAGCTTGAGTCAGAGCCACGAGCAGTACTTC
few	TRBV6-5	14	TRBJ2-3	TRBD2	CASSPVGGADTQYF	TGTGCCAGCAGCCCAGTGGGGGGGGCAGATACGCAGTATTTT
NA	TRBV7-2	15	TRBJ2-5	TRBD2	CASSRLAVNQETQYF	TGTGCCAGCAGCCGACTAGCGGTGAACCAAGAGACCCAGTACTTC
few	TRBV27	14	TRBJ2-5	TRBD1	CASRGTGTRETQYF	TGTGCCAGCAGGGGGACAGGCACCCGGGAGACCCAGTACTTC
many	TRBV20-1	15	TRBJ1-5	NA	CSAPEDTYSNQPQHF	TGCAGTGCTCCGGAGGACACCTATAGCAATCAGCCCCAGCATTTT
few	TRBV10-3	15	TRBJ2-7	TRBD2	CAITQGSRGAYEQYF	TGTGCCATCACCCAAGGGTCGCGGGGGGCCTACGAGCAGTACTTC
many	TRBV20-1	16	TRBJ1-5	NA	CSAKPWVGPSNQPQHF	TGCAGTGCTAAACCGTGGGTGGGACCTAGCAATCAGCCCCAGCATTTT
many	TRBV9	16	TRBJ2-7	NA	CASSVGPPTGNYEQYF	TGTGCCAGCAGCGTAGGCCCTCCAACAGGGAACTACGAGCAGTACTTC
many	TRBV20-1	15	TRBJ2-1	TRBD2	CSASSLAGGYNEQFF	TGCAGTGCTAGTTCCTTAGCGGGGGGTTACAATGAGCAGTTCTTC
NA	TRBV9	15	TRBJ2-5	NA	CASSVQGKNGETQYF	TGTGCCAGCAGCGTACAGGGGAAGAATGGAGAGACCCAGTACTTC
NA	TRBV20-1	15	TRBJ1-5	NA	CSASPSGGGGQPQHF	TGCAGTGCAAGCCCTTCGGGGGGAGGAGGACAGCCCCAGCATTTT
many	TRBV20-1	15	TRBJ1-5	NA	CSARGGVTFGQPQHF	TGCAGTGCTAGAGGGGGAGTGACTTTCGGTCAGCCCCAGCATTTT
many	TRBV24-1	13	TRBJ1-1	NA	CATSDLEDTEAFF	TGTGCCACCAGTGATTTGGAAGACACTGAAGCTTTCTTT
many	TRBV7-2	16	TRBJ2-7	TRBD2	CASSLGLAGKSYEQYF	TGTGCCAGCAGCTTAGGACTAGCGGGGAAATCATACGAGCAGTACTTC
few	TRBV12-3/TRBV12-4	15	TRBJ2-5	TRBD2	CASTPTSGGRKTQYF	TGTGCCAGCACTCCCACTAGCGGGGGGAGGAAGACCCAGTACTTC
many	TRBV7-6	13	TRBJ1-4	NA	CASSLRVDEKLFF	TGTGCCAGCAGCTTAAGGGTGGATGAAAAACTGTTTTTT
many	TRBV27	13	TRBJ1-1	NA	CASSLLSGSGTFF	TGTGCCAGCAGTTTATTATCGGGGTCGGGGACTTTCTTT
many	TRBV7-2	15	TRBJ2-5	TRBD1	CASSRTGEPEETQYF	TGTGCCAGCAGTCGTACAGGGGAGCCAGAGGAGACCCAGTACTTC
few	TRBV20-1	13	TRBJ1-1	NA	CSTRPHQGTEAFF	TGCAGTACTAGACCTCATCAGGGCACTGAAGCTTTCTTT
many	TRBV20-1	13	TRBJ2-7	TRBD1	CSAPGQGTDEQYF	TGCAGTGCACCGGGACAGGGGACGGACGAGCAGTACTTC
few	TRBV20-1	15	TRBJ2-2	NA	CSARDVTGNTGELFF	TGCAGTGCTAGAGATGTTACAGGGAACACCGGGGAGCTGTTTTTT
few	TRBV5-1	13	TRBJ1-5	NA	CASRLSGNQPQHF	TGCGCCAGCCGACTCTCTGGGAATCAGCCCCAGCATTTT
few	TRBV7-8	18	TRBJ2-3	NA	CASSFRTAGTPGLGTQYF	TGTGCCAGCAGCTTCCGAACAGCCGGGACTCCCGGTCTTGGTACGCAGTATTTT
many	TRBV10-3	15	TRBJ1-1	TRBD1	CAIRTGTVGNTEAFF	TGTGCCATCAGGACCGGGACAGTGGGGAACACTGAAGCTTTCTTT
NA	TRBV4-3	14	TRBJ2-7	TRBD2	CASSPQRGSYEQYF	TGCGCCAGCAGCCCTCAGCGGGGTTCCTACGAGCAGTACTTC
many	TRBV20-1	13	TRBJ2-3	TRBD2	CSARGGRIDTQYF	TGCAGTGCTAGAGGCGGGAGAATAGATACGCAGTATTTT
NA	TRBV29-1	15	TRBJ2-2	TRBD1	CSVLAGTVNTGELFF	TGCAGCGTTTTAGCCGGGACAGTGAACACCGGGGAGCTGTTTTTT
NA	TRBV7-9	15	TRBJ2-3	TRBD1	CASSLGQGFTDTQYF	TGTGCCAGCAGCCTTGGACAGGGCTTCACAGATACGCAGTATTTT
NA	TRBV6-5	14	TRBJ1-2	NA	CASSYSGLRTDYTF	TGTGCCAGCAGTTACTCGGGCCTGAGGACGGACTACACCTTC
few	TRBV20-1	17	TRBJ2-5	TRBD2	CSARDLWGSGGEETQYF	TGCAGTGCTAGAGATCTCTGGGGGAGCGGGGGGGAAGAGACCCAGTACTTC
NA	TRBV20-1	15	TRBJ2-1	TRBD1	CSAVAGTGAYNEQFF	TGCAGTGCAGTCGCCGGGACAGGGGCCTACAATGAGCAGTTCTTC
many	TRBV20-1	15	TRBJ2-5	TRBD2	CSASGSGGYQETQYF	TGCAGTGCTAGTGGTAGCGGGGGGTACCAAGAGACCCAGTACTTC
many	TRBV7-9	15	TRBJ2-1	TRBD2	CASSHTAGDPNEQFF	TGTGCCAGCAGCCATACCGCGGGGGACCCTAATGAGCAGTTCTTC
NA	TRBV7-8	16	TRBJ2-5	TRBD2	CASSLDRAGVFETQYF	TGTGCCAGCAGCTTAGACCGGGCGGGGGTCTTTGAGACCCAGTACTTC